This T cell receptor beta chain was captured in a study of blood T cell repertoires in COVID-19. Study background: Acute and convalescent COVID-19 specimens originated in the United States, Italy and Spain. PBMCs, B-cell-depleted T cells, or T cells were the source of the cDNA or gDNA that made up the material.

Germline lookup yields CDR1 SNHLY and CDR2 FYNNEI. V was clipped by 5 bases and J by 13 bases, with 17 bases between them. The CDR3 consists of 12 residues. Under the authors' procedure: Estimated nucleated cell counts came from reference gene primer amplification. The repertoire was sequenced with immunoSEQ multiplex PCR; TCRdb's copy has only in-frame clones and lacks some. For V, J and clone size, that table is used; D and trimming come from the DNA. The sample has 200,000 to 250,000 clones, approximately 81% seen once. The sequencing sample was made of peripheral blood. This TCR came from a man aged 45 to 65 who had recovered from COVID-19. The rearrangement links TRBV2 to TRBJ1-2; weak D call: TRBD1 (6 bases). CDR3 sequence (DNA): TGTGCCAGCAGTCTAGATTCAGGGGCGGTCACCTTC. Translated, it gives CASSLDSGAVTF. The whole variable domain, filled in from reference TRBV2 and TRBJ1-2, reads EPEVTQTPSHQVTQMGQEVILRCVPISNHLYFYWYRQILGQKVEFLVSFYNNEISEKSEIFDDQFSVERPDGSNFTLKIRSTKLEDSAMYFCASSLDSGAVTFGSGTRLTVV.